This T cell receptor beta chain was found in a study of post-analysis software for immune sequencing data. About the research overall: Secondary progressive, relapsing-remitting and progressive-relapsing multiple sclerosis were among the included disease courses. Points from the study as a whole: The authors found that F measure strongly co-clustered same-batch samples. Patients used several TRBV segments, including TRBV5-6, TRBV5-1 and TRBV20-1, more often than controls. Multiple sclerosis was associated with a significant reduction in normalized Chao1 diversity relative to controls.

Every TCR beta cDNA library bore unique molecular identifiers. Each batch of roughly 0.9 to 10 million T cells produced 400,000 to 650,000 cDNA molecules. TCRdb reanalysed the PCR reads using MiXCR and keeps one entry per CDR3 protein. Among hundreds of thousands of distinct CDR3 sequences listed, 25% to 30% were seen once. This clonotype was detected many times. Its target is unknown. CDR3 length: 12 residues. V was cut by 3 bases and J by 0 bases, with 5 bases left in between. Germline CDR1 and CDR2: SQVTM and ANQGSEA. This TCR came from a girl aged 5-17 years with multiple sclerosis. Input material: blood. J is TRBJ2-5 and V is TRBV29-1; D is uncertain. The CDR3 spells CSVDRYQETQYF. The CDR3 nucleotides are TGCAGCGTTGACCGTTACCAAGAGACCCAGTACTTC.